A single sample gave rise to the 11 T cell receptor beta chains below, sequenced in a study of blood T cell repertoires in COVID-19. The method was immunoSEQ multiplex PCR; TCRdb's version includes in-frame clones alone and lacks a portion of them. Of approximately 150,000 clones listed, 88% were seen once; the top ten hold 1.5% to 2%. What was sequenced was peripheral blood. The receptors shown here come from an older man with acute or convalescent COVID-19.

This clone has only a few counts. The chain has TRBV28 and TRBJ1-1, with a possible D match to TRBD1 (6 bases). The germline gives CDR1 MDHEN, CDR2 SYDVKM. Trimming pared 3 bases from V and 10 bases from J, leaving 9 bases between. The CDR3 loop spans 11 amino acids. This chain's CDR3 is CASSFLGGAFF. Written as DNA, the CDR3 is TGTGCCAGCAGTTTCCTAGGGGGAGCTTTCTTT. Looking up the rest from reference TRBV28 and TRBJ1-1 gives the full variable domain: DVKVTQSSRYLVKRTGEKVFLECVQDMDHENMFWYRQDPGLGLRLIYFSYDVKMKEKGDIPEGYSVSREKKERFSLILESASTNQTSMYLCASSFLGGAFFGQGTRLTVV.

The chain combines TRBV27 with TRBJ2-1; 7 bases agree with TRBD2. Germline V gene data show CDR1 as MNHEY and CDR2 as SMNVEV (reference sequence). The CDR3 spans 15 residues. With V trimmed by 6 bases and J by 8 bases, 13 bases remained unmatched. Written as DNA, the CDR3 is TGTGCCAGCAGCCAGACTAGCTCCTTCCCTCATGAGCAGTTCTTC. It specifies CASSQTSSFPHEQFF.

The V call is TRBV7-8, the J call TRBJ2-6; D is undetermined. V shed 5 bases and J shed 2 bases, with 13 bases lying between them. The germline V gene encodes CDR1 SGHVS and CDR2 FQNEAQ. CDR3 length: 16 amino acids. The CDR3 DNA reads TGTGCCAGCAGCCCTTATGCCGCTACTGGGGCCAACGTCCTGACTTTC. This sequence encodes CASSPYAATGANVLTF.

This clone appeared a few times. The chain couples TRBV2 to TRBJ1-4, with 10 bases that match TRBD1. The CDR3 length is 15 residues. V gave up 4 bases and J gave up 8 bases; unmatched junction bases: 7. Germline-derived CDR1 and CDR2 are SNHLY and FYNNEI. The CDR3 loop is CASSGDRGDGEKLFF. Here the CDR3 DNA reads TGTGCCAGCAGTGGGGACAGGGGAGATGGAGAAAAACTGTTTTTT.

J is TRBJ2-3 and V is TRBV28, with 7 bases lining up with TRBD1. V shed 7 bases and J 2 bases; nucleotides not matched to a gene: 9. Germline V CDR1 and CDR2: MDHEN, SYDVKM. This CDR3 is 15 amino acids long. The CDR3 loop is CASTGQEYITDTQYF. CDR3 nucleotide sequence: TGTGCCAGCACTGGACAGGAATACATCACAGATACGCAGTATTTT.

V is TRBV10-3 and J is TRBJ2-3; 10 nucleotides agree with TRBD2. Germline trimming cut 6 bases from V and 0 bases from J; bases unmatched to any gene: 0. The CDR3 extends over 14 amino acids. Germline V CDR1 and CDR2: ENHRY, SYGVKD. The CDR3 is CAIRTSGSTDTQYF. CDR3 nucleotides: TGTGCCATCAGGACTAGCGGGAGCACAGATACGCAGTATTTT.

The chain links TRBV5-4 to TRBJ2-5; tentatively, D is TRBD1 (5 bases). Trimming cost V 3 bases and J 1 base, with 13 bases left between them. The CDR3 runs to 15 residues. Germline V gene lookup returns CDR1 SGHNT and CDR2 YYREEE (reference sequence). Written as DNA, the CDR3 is TGTGCCAGCAGCTCTTTCCCCCAGGGCCAAGAGACCCAGTACTTC. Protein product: CASSSFPQGQETQYF.

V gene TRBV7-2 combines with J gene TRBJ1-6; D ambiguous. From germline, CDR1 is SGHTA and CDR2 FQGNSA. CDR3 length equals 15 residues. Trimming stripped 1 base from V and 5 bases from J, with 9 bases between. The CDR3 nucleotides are TGTGCCAGCAGCTTAGACAGATTGAATAATTCACCCCTCCACTTT. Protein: CASSLDRLNNSPLHF. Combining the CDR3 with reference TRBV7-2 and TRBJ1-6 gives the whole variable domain GAGVSQSPSNKVTEKGKDVELRCDPISGHTALYWYRQSLGQGLEFLIYFQGNSAPDKSGLPSDRFSAERTGGSVSTLTIQRTQQEDSAVYLCASSLDRLNNSPLHFGNGTRLTVT.

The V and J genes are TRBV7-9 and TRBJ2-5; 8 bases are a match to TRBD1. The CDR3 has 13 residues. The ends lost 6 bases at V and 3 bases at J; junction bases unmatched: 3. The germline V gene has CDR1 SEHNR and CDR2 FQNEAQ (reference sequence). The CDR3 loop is CASSRTGKETQYF. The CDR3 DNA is TGTGCCAGCAGTCGGACAGGGAAAGAGACCCAGTACTTC.

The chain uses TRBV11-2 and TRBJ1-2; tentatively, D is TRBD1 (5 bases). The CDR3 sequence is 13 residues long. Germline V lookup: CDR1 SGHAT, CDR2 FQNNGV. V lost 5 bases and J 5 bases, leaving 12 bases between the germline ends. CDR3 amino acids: CASSPLGTYGYTF. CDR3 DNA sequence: TGTGCCAGCAGCCCTCTCGGGACTTATGGCTACACCTTC.

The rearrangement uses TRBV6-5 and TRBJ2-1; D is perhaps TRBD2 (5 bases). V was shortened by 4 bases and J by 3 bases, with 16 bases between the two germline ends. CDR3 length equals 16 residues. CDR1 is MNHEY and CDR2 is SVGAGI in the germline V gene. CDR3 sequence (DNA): TGTGCCAGCAGTTCAATTTCCGGGGAGTACTACAATGAGCAGTTCTTC. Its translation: CASSSISGEYYNEQFF.